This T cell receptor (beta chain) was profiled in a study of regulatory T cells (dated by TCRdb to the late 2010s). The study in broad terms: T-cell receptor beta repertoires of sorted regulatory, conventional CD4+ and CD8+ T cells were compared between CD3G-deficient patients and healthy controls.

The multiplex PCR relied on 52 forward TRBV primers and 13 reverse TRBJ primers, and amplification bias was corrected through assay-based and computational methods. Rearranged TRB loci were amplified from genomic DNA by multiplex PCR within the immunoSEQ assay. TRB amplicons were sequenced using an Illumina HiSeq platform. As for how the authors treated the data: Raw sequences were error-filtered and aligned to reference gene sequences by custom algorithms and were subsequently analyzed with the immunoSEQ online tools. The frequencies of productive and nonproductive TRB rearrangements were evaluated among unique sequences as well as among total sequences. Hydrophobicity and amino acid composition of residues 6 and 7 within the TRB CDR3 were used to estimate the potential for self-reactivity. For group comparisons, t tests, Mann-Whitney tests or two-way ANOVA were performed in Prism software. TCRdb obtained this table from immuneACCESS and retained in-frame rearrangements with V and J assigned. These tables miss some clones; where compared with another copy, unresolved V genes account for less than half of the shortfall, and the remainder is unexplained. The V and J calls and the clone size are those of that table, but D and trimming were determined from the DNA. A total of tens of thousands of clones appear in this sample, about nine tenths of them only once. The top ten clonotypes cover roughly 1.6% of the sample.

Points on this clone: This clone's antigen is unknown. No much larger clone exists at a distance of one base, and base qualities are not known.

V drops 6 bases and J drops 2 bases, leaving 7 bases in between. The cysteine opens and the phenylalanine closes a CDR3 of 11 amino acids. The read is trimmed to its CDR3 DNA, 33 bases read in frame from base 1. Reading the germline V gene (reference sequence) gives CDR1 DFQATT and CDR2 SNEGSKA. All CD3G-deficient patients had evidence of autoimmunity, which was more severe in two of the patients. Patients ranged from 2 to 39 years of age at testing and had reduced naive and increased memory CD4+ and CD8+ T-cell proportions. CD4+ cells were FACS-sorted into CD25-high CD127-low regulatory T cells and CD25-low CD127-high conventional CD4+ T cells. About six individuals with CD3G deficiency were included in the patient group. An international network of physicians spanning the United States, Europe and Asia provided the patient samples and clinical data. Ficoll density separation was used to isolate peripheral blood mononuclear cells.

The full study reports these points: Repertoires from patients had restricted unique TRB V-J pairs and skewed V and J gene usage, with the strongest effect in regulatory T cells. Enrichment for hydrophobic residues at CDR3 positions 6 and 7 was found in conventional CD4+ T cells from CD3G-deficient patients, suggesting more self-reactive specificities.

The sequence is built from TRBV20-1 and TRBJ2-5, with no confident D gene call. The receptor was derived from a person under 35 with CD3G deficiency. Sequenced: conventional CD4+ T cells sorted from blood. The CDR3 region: CSAEEQETQYF. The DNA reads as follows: TGCAGTGCAGAGGAACAAGAGACCCAGTACTTC.